This T cell receptor (beta chain) was sequenced in a study of CD8+CD57+ T cells in acquired aplastic anemia (dated by TCRdb to the late 2010s). General notes on the study: A mean of about 3 ug of DNA, ranging from roughly 0.18 to 30 ug, was extracted from sorted CD4+ and CD8+ cells. Mean read counts for healthy donor samples were 9 million to 10.8 million for CD4+ cells and roughly 12 million for CD8+ cells. What the study reported, not specific to this receptor: Roughly 30 CD8+ CDR3 sequences were shared between patients and controls but appeared highly expressed in patients and within their immunodominant clones. Between patients and healthy controls, no significant difference in CD8+ Simpson's diversity was found (P=0.060).

In the study, sorted CD4+ and CD8+ blood T cells from patients with severe aplastic anemia and from healthy subjects underwent deep sequencing of TCR repertoires. Ficoll-Paque density gradient centrifugation was used to isolate peripheral blood mononuclear cells. CD4+ and CD8+ T cells were sorted by FACS or magnetic beads before DNA extraction. The CDR3 runs 13 residues from the cysteine to the phenylalanine. The kept DNA is CDR3 alone, 39 bases in frame from the first base. The germline V gene gives CDR1 as SGHTA and CDR2 as FQGTGA. Note on this clonotype: The antigen it binds to is not known. Qualities for individual bases were not recorded, and no much larger clone is one base off.

TCR beta VDJ combination and CDR3 sequence profiling used genomic DNA as the template. An Illumina HiSeq 2000 was the platform used for TCR repertoire sequencing. In the original analysis: TRBV/TRBJ rearrangement plots, CDR3 size and DJ length profiles, and Simpson's diversity index were used to assess repertoires. The most abundant DNA sequence in the deep sequencing data was taken as the immunodominant clone. CDR3 amino acid sequences were checked for sharing between subjects and were compared against published repertoires and the VDJdb database. The public sequencing data were trimmed at Q25 with fastp and processed into clonotypes with MiXCR by TCRdb, which kept only in-frame beta chains. Each entry is one CDR3 protein sequence, shown with its most common DNA and genes. In this record, the V and J calls reflect TCRdb's handling and not the investigators' own analysis. The sample table lists 350,000 to 450,000 distinct CDR3 sequences, 55% to 70% of them with a count of one. The ten biggest clones cover approximately 3.9% of the sample.

Sample: sorted CD4+, CD8+, or CD8+CD57+ T cells (not recorded which) from PBMCs. The rearrangement joined TRBV7-3 to TRBJ2-5; D gene: possibly TRBD1, on 5 matching bases. The J call is uncertain, as TRBJ1-2 better fits the DNA end. The TCR was taken from a human donor in good health, serving as a control. CDR3 protein: CASSLGGREGYTF. The DNA reads TGTGCCAGCAGCTTAGGGGGACGGGAGGGCTACACCTTC.